This TCR beta chain came from a study of neurological immune-mediated disorders. This clonotype appeared a few times. Whenever a sequencing run was performed, it yielded over 190 million TCR-beta sequences from 15-18 subjects. TCRdb analysed the 5' RACE reads with MiXCR anew, one entry per CDR3 protein. The table includes under 60,000 distinct CDR3 sequences, about 26% detected once. Trimming took 3 bases from V and 1 from J, leaving 10 bases between them. This CDR3 comprises 14 residues. Germline values: CDR1 SQVTM, CDR2 ANQGSEA. V is TRBV29-1 and J is TRBJ2-1, with D perhaps matching TRBD1 (6 bases). Material for sequencing was PBMCs. This clonotype originated in a woman aged 70-85 years in good health. Here the CDR3 DNA reads TGCAGCGTTGACCCGGACAGTTCCTACAATGAGCAGTTCTTC. This codes for CSVDPDSSYNEQFF.